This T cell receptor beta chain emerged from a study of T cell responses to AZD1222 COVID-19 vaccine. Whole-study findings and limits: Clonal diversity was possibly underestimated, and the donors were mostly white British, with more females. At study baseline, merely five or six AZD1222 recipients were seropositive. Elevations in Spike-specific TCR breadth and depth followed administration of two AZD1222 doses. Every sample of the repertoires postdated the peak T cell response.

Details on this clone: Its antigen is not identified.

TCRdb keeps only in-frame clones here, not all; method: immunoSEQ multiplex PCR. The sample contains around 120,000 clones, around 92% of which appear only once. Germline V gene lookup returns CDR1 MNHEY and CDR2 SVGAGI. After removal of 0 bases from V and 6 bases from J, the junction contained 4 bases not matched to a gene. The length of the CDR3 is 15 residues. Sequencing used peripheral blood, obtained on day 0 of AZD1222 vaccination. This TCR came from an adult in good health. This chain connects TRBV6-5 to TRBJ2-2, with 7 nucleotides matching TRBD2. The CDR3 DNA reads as TGTGCCAGCAGTTACTCTTCTAGCGGACCCGGGGAGCTGTTTTTT. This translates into CASSYSSSGPGELFF.